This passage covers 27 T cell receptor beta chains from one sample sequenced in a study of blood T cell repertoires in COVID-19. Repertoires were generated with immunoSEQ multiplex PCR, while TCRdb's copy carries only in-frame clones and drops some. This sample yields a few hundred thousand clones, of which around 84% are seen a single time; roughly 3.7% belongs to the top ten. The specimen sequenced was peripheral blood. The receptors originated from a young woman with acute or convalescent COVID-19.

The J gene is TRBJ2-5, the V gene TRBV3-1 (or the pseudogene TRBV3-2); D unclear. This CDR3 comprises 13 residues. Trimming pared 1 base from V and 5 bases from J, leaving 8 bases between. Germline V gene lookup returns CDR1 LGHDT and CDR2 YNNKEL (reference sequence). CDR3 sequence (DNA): TGTGCCAGCAGCCAAGTCGACGGGGAGACCCAGTACTTC. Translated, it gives CASSQVDGETQYF.

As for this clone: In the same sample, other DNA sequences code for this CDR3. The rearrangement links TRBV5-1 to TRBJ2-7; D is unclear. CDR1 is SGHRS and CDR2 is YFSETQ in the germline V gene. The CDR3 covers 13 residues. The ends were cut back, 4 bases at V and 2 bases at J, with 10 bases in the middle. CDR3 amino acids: CASSLEPPYEQYF. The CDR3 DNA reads TGCGCCAGCAGCCTAGAGCCCCCCTACGAGCAGTACTTC.

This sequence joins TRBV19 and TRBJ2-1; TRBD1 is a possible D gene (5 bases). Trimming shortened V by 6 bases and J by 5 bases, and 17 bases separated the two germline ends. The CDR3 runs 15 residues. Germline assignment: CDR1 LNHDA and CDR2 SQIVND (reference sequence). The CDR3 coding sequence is TGTGCCAGTAGCCCTACAGGAATTTTAAACAATGAGCAGTTCTTC. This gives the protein CASSPTGILNNEQFF.

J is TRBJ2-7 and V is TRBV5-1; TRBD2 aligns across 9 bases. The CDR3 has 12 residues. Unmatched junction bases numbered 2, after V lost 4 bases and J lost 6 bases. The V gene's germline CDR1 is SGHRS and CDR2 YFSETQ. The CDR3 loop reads CASSASGVEQYF. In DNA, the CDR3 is TGCGCCAGCAGCGCTAGCGGGGTCGAGCAGTACTTC.

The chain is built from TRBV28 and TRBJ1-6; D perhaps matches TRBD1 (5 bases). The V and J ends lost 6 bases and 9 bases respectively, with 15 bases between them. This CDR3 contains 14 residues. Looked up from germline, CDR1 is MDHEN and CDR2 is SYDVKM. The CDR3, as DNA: TGTGCCAGCAGACGACAGATTATAGCTTCACCCCTCCACTTT. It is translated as CASRRQIIASPLHF.

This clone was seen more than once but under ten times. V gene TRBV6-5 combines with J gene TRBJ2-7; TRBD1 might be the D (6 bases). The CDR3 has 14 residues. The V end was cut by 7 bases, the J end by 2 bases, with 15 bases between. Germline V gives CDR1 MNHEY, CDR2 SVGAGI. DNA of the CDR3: TGTGCCAGCACCTCAGGGGCCCGAACCTACGAGCAGTACTTC. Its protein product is CASTSGARTYEQYF.

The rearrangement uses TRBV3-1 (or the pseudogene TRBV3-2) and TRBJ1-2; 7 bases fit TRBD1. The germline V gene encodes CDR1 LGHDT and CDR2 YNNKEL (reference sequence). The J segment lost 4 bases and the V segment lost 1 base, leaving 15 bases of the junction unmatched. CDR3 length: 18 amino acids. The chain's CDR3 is CASSQVVLGQMAGYGYTF. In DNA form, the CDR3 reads TGTGCCAGCAGCCAAGTGGTTTTGGGACAGATGGCTGGCTATGGCTACACCTTC.

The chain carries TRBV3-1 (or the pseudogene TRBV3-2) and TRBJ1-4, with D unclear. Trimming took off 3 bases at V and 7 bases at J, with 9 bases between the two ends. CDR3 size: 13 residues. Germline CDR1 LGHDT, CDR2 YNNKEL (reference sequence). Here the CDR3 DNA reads TGTGCCAGCAGCCAGCGGCCCGGTGAAAAACTGTTTTTT. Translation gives CASSQRPGEKLFF.

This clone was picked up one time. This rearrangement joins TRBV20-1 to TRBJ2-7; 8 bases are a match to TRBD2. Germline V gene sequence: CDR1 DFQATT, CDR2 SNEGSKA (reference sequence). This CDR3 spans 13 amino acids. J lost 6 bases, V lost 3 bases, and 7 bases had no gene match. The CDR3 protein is CSASAGGGFEQYF. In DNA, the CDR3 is TGCAGTGCTAGTGCGGGGGGAGGTTTCGAGCAGTACTTC.

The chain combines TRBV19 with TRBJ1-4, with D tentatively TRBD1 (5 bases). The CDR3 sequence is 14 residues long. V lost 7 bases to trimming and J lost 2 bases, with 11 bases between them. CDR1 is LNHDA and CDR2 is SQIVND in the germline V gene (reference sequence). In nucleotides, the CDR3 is TGTGCCAGTACGGGGGTATGGACTAATGAAAAACTGTTTTTT. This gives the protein CASTGVWTNEKLFF.

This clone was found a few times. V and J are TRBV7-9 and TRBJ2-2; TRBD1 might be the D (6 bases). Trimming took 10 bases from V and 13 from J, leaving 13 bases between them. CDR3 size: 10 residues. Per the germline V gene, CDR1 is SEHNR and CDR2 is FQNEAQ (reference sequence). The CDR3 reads CAIEGVGLFF. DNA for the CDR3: TGTGCCATCGAGGGGGTTGGGCTGTTTTTT.

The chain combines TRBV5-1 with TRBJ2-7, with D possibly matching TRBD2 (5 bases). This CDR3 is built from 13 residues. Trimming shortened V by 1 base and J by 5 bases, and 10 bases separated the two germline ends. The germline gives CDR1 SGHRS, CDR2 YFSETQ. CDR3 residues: CASSLSPGNEQYF. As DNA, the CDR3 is TGCGCCAGCAGCTTGAGTCCGGGGAACGAGCAGTACTTC.

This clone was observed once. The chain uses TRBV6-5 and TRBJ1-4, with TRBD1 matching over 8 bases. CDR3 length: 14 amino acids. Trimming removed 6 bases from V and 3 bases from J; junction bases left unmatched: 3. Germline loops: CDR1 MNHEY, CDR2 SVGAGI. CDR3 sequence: CASRAGQANEKLFF. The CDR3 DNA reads TGTGCCAGCAGAGCGGGACAGGCTAATGAAAAACTGTTTTTT.

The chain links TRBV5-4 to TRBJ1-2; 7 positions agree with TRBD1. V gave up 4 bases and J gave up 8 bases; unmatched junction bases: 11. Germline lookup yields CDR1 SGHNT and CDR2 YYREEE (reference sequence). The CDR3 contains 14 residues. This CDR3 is CASSQMTGQYGYTF. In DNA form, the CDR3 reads TGTGCCAGCAGCCAGATGACAGGGCAGTACGGCTACACCTTC.

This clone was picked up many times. The CDR3: CASSERGVEPQHF. CDR3 coding DNA: TGTGCCAGCAGTGAGCGGGGAGTGGAGCCCCAGCATTTT. V gene TRBV2 combines with J gene TRBJ1-5; D not certain. The CDR3 runs to 13 residues. The V and J ends lost 3 bases and 8 bases respectively, with 11 bases between them. From germline, CDR1 is SNHLY and CDR2 FYNNEI.

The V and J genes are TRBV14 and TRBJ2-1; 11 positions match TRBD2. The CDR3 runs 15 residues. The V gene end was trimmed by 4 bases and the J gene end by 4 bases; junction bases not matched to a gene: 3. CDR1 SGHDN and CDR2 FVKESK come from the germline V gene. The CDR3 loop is CASSPTSGVYNEQFF. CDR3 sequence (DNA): TGTGCCAGCAGCCCGACTAGCGGGGTTTACAATGAGCAGTTCTTC.

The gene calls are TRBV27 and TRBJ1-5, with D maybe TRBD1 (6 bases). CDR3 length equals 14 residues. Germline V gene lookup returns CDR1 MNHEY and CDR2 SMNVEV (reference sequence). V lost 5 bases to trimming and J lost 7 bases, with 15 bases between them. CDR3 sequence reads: CASSIGDNGQPQHF. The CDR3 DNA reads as TGTGCCAGCAGTATAGGGGACAACGGGCAGCCCCAGCATTTT.

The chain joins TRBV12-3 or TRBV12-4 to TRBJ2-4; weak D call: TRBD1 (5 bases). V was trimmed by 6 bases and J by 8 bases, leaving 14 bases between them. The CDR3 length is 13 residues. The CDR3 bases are TGTGCCAGCAGATCACAGGTTGGGGACATTCAGTACTTC. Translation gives CASRSQVGDIQYF.

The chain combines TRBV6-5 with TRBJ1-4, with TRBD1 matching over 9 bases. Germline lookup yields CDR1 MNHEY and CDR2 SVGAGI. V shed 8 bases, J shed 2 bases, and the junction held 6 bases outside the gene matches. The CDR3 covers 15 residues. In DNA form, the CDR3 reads TGTGCCAGCGGGACAGGGTCTGGGACTAATGAAAAACTGTTTTTT. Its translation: CASGTGSGTNEKLFF.

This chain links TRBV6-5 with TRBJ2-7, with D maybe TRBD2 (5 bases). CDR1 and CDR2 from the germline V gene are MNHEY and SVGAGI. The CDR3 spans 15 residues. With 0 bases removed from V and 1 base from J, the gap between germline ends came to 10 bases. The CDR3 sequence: CASSYSILASYEQYF. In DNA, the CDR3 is TGTGCCAGCAGTTACTCGATTTTAGCGTCCTACGAGCAGTACTTC.

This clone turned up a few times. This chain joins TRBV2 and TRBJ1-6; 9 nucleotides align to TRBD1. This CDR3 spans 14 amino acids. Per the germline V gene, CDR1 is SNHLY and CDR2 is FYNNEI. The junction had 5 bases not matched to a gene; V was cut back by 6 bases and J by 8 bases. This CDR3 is CASRNTGGYSPLHF. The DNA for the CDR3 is TGTGCCAGCAGGAATACAGGGGGCTATTCACCCCTCCACTTT.

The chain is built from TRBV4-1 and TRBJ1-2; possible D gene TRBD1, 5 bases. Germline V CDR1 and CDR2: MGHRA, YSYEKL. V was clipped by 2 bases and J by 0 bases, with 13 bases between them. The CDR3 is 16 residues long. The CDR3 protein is CASSQYNRPANYGYTF. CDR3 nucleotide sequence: TGCGCCAGCAGCCAATACAACAGGCCAGCTAACTATGGCTACACCTTC.

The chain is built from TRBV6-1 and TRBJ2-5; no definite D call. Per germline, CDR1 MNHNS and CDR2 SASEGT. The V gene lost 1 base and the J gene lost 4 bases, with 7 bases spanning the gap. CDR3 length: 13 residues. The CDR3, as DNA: TGTGCCAGCAGTGAAGGGCGGAGAGAGACCCAGTACTTC. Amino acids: CASSEGRRETQYF.

The CDR3 coding sequence is TGTGCCAGCAGTCCTCGGGGAAACACCATATATTTT. It yields the protein CASSPRGNTIYF. V and J are TRBV6-5 and TRBJ1-3; D remains unclear. Trimming removed 5 bases at V and 4 bases at J, with 6 bases between. In germline, CDR1 is MNHEY, CDR2 SVGAGI. The CDR3 runs to 12 residues.

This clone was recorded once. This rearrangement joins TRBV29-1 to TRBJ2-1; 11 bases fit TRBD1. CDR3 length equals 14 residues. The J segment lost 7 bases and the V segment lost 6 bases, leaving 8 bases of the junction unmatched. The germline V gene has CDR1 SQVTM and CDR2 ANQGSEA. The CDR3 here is CSVPGQGAWNEQFF. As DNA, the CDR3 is TGCAGCGTCCCTGGACAGGGGGCCTGGAATGAGCAGTTCTTC.

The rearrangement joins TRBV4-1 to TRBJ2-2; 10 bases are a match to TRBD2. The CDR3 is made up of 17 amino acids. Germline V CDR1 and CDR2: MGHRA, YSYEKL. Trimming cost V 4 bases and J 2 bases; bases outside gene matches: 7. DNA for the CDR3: TGCGCCAGCAGCCCCTCCTTAGCGGGAGGTAACACCGGGGAGCTGTTTTTT. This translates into CASSPSLAGGNTGELFF.

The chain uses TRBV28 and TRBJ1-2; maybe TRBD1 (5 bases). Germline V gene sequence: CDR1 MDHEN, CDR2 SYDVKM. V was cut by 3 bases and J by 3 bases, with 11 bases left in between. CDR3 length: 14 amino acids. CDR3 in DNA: TGTGCCAGCAGTTTGGGGGGGGTGGACTATGGCTACACCTTC. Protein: CASSLGGVDYGYTF.